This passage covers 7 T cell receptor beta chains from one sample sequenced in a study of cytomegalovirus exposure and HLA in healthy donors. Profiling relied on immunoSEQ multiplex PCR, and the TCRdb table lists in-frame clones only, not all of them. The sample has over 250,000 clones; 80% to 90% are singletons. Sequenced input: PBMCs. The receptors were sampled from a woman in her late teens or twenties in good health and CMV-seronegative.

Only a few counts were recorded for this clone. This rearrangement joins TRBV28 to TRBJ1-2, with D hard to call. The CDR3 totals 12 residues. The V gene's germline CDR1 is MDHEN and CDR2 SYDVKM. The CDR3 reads CALKATNYGYTF. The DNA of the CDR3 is TGTGCGTTGAAAGCCACTAACTATGGCTACACCTTC.

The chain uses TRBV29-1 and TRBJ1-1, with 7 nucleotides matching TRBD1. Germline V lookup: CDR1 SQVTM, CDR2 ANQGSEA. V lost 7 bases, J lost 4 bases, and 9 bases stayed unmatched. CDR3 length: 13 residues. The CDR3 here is CSGRRQGATEAFF. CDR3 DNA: TGCAGCGGGCGAAGACAGGGCGCCACTGAAGCTTTCTTT.

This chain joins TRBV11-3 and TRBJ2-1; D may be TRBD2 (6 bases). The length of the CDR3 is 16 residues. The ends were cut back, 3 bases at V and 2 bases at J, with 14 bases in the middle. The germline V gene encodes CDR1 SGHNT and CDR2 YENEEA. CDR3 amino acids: CASSLGLNPTYNEQFF. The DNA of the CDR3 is TGTGCCAGCAGCTTGGGACTGAATCCGACCTACAATGAGCAGTTCTTC.

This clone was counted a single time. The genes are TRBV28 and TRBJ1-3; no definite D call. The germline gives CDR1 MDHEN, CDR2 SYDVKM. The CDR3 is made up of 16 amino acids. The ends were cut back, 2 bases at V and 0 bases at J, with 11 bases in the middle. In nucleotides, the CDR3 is TGTGCCAGCAGTTTAATCCAGGCAAACTCTGGAAACACCATATATTTT. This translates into CASSLIQANSGNTIYF.

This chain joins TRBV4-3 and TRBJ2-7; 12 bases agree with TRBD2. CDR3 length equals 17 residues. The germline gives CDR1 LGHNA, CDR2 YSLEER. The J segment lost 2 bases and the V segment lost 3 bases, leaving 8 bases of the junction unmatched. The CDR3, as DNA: TGCGCCAGCAGCCACACGACTAGCGGGGGTTCAACCTACGAGCAGTACTTC. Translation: CASSHTTSGGSTYEQYF.

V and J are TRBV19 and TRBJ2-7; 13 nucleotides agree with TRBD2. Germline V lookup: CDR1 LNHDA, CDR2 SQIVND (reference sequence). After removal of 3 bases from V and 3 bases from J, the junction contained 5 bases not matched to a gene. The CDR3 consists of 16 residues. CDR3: CASSIQGTSGNYEQYF. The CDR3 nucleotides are TGTGCCAGTAGTATTCAAGGGACTAGCGGGAACTACGAGCAGTACTTC.

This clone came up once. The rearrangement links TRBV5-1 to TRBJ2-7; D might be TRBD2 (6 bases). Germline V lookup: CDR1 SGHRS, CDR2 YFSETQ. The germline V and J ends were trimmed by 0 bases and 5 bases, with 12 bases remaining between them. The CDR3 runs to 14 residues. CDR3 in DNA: TGCGCCAGCAGCTTGGGGCGGGATGGCGACGAGCAGTACTTC. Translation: CASSLGRDGDEQYF. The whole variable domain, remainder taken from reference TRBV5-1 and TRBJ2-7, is KAGVTQTPRYLIKTRGQQVTLSCSPISGHRSVSWYQQTPGQGLQFLFEYFSETQRNKGNFPGRFSGRQFSNSRSEMNVSTLELGDSALYLCASSLGRDGDEQYFGPGTRLTVT.